This entry concerns a single T cell receptor beta chain. Other DNA sequences in this sample translate to the same CDR3. The entry originates in a study of OX40 agonist ivuxolimab in advanced cancers. Per germline, CDR1 MNHEY and CDR2 SVGAGI. This CDR3 contains 13 residues. V lost 3 bases to trimming and J lost 0 bases, with 6 bases between them. Clones were read by immunoSEQ multiplex PCR, and TCRdb kept only the in-frame ones, dropping some. Here the sample spans approximately 18,000 clones, more than 80% being singletons. Here the sequenced sample was CD4+ or CD8+ T cells sorted from blood, taken in a trial of the OX40 agonist ivuxolimab. The chain is built from TRBV6-5 and TRBJ2-7; D not resolved. The TCR sequence derives from an adult with an advanced solid tumor such as melanoma, head and neck, liver or kidney cancer. The CDR3 region is CASSYSSSYEQYF. In DNA, the CDR3 is TGTGCCAGCAGTTATTCCAGCTCCTACGAGCAGTACTTC.